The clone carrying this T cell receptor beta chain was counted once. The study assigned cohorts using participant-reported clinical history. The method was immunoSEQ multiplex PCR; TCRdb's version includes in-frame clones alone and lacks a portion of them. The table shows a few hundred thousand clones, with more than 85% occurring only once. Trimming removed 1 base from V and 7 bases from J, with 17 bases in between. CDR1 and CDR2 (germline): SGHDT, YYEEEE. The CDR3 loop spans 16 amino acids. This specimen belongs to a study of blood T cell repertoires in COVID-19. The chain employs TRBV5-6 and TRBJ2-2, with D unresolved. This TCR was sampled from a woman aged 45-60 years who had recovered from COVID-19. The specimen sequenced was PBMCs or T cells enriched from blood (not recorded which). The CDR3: CASSLSATPDRGELFF. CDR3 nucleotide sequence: TGTGCCAGCAGCTTGTCTGCGACACCCGATCGCGGGGAGCTGTTTTTT.